These 4 T cell receptor beta chains originate from one sample sequenced in a study of blood T cell repertoires in COVID-19. Sequenced by immunoSEQ multiplex PCR; TCRdb stores in-frame clones only, minus some. The sample yields fewer than 90,000 clones, around 72% seen once. Input material: peripheral blood. These receptor sequences come from a woman older than 75 with acute or convalescent COVID-19.

The table lists this clone with a few counts. The rearrangement joins TRBV9 to TRBJ1-2; the D is unclear. The CDR3 length is 14 residues. Trimming stripped 3 bases from V and 9 bases from J, with 18 bases between. CDR1 is SGDLS, CDR2 YYNGEE, per germline. The chain's CDR3 is CASSATRGGGSYTF. In nucleotides, the CDR3 is TGTGCCAGCAGCGCCACCCGAGGAGGTGGTAGCTACACCTTC.

Relative to its sample, this clone is medium-sized. This chain connects TRBV20-1 to TRBJ1-1, with D perhaps TRBD1 (5 bases). The CDR3 loop spans 14 amino acids. Germline V gene data show CDR1 as DFQATT and CDR2 as SNEGSKA (reference sequence). V was pared by 3 bases and J by 3 bases, with 14 bases between. The CDR3 is CSASPGIGDTEAFF. Here the CDR3 DNA reads TGCAGTGCTAGTCCAGGGATCGGCGACACTGAAGCTTTCTTT.

The chain employs TRBV12-5 and TRBJ1-5; unclear D gene. Germline CDR1 reads LGHNT; CDR2 reads FRNRAP. Deletions cut 5 bases from V and 2 bases from J, with 10 bases between. The CDR3 length is 14 residues. DNA of the CDR3: TGTGCTAGTGGTCAAGGACTGGGCAATCAGCCCCAGCATTTT. Amino acids: CASGQGLGNQPQHF.

This clone turned up a few times. This sequence joins TRBV5-8 and TRBJ1-1; D is undetermined. From germline, CDR1 is SGHTS and CDR2 YDEGEE. V lost 4 bases, J lost 1 base, and 17 bases lay in between. The CDR3 extends over 16 amino acids. The chain's CDR3 is CASSQDLGRGNTEAFF. The CDR3 DNA is TGTGCCAGCAGCCAGGACCTGGGGAGAGGGAACACTGAAGCTTTCTTT.